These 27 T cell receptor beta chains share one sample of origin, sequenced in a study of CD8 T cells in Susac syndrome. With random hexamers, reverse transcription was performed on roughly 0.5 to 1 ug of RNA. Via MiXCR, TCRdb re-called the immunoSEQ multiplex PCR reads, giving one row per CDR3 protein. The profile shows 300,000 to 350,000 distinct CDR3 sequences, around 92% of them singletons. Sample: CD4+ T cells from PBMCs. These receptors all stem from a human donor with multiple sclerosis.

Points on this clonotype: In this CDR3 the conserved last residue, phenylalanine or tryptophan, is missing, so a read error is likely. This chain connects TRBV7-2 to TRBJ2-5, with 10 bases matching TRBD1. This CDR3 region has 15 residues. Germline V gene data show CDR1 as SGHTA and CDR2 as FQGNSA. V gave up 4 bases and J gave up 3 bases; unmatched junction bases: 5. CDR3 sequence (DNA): TGTGCCAGCAGCTCGATGGGGACAGGGGAAGAGACCCAGTACCTC. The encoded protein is CASSSMGTGEETQYL.

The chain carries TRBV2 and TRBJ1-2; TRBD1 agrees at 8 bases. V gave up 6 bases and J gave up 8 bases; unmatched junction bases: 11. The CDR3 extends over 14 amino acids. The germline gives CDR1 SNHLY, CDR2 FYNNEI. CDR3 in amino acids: CASRQLRDRRGYTF. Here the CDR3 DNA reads TGTGCCAGCAGGCAGCTCAGGGACAGGCGGGGCTACACCTTC. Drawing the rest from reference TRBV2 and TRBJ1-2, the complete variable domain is EPEVTQTPSHQVTQMGQEVILRCVPISNHLYFYWYRQILGQKVEFLVSFYNNEISEKSEIFDDQFSVERPDGSNFTLKIRSTKLEDSAMYFCASRQLRDRRGYTFGSGTRLTVV.

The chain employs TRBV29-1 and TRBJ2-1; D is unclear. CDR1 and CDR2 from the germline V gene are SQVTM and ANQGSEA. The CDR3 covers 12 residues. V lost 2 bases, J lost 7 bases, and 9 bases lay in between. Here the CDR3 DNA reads TGCAGCGTTGAATACCAACCAAATGAGCAGTTCTTC. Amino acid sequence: CSVEYQPNEQFF.

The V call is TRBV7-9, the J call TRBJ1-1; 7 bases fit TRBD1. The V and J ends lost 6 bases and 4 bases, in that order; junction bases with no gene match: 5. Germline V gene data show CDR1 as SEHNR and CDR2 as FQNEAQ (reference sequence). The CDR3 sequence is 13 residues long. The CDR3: CASRSTGATEAFF. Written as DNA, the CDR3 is TGTGCCAGCAGGTCAACAGGGGCCACTGAAGCTTTCTTT.

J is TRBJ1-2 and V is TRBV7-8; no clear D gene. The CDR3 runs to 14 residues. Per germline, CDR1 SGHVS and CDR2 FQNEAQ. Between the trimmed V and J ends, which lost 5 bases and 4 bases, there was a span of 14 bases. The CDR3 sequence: CASSSSGSRYGYTF. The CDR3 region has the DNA TGTGCCAGCAGCAGCTCGGGCAGCCGCTATGGCTACACCTTC.

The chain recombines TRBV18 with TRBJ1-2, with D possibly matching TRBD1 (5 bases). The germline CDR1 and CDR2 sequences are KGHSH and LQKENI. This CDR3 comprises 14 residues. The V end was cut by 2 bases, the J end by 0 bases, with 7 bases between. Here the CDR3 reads CASSPDSSNYGYTF. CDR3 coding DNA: TGTGCCAGCTCACCAGACAGTTCTAACTATGGCTACACCTTC.

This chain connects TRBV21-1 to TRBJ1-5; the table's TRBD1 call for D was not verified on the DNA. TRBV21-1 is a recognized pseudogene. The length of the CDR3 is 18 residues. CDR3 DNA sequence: TGTGCCAGCAGCAAAGGAGGGCGACAGGGGGTCTACAATCAGCCCCAGCATTTT. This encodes CASSKGGRQGVYNQPQHF.

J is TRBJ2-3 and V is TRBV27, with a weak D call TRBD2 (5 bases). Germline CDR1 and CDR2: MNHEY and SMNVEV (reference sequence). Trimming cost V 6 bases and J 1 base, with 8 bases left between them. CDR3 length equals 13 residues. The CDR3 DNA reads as TGTGCCAGCAGAGGGAGAGGCACAGATACGCAGTATTTT. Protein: CASRGRGTDTQYF.

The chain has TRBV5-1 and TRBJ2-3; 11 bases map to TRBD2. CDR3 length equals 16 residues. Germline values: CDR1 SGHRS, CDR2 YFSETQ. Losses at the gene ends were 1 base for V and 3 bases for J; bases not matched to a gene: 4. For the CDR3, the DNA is TGCGCCAGCAGCTTGTACGGGACTAGCGGAACAGATACGCAGTATTTT. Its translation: CASSLYGTSGTDTQYF. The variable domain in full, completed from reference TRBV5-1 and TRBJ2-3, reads KAGVTQTPRYLIKTRGQQVTLSCSPISGHRSVSWYQQTPGQGLQFLFEYFSETQRNKGNFPGRFSGRQFSNSRSEMNVSTLELGDSALYLCASSLYGTSGTDTQYFGPGTRLTVL.

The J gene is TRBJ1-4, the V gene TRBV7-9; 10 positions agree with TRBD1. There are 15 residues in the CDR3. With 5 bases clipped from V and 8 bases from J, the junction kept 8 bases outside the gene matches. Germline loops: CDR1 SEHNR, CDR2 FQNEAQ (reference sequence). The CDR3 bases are TGTGCCAGCAGCCCCCGGGGGACAGGGGTCGAAAAACTGTTTTTT. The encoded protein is CASSPRGTGVEKLFF.

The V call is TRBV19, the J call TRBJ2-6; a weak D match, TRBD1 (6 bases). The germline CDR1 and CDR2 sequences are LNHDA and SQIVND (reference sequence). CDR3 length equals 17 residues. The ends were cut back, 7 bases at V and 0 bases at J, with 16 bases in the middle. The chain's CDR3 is CASKGEQGSSGANVLTF. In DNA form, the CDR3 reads TGTGCCAGTAAAGGTGAACAGGGAAGCTCTGGGGCCAACGTCCTGACTTTC.

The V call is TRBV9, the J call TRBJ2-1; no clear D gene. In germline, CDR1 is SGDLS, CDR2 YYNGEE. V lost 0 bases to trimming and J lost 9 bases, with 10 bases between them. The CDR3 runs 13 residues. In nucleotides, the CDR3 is TGTGCCAGCAGCGTAGGGCCCAGAGTTGAGCAGTTCTTC. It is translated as CASSVGPRVEQFF. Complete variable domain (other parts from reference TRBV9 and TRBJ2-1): DSGVTQTPKHLITATGQRVTLRCSPRSGDLSVYWYQQSLDQGLQFLIQYYNGEERAKGNILERFSAQQFPDLHSELNLSSLELGDSALYFCASSVGPRVEQFFGPGTRLTVL.

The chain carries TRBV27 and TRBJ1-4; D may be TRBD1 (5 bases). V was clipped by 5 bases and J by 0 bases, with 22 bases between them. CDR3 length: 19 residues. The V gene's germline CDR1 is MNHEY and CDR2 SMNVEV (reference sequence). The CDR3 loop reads CASSQGPPGSGATNEKLFF. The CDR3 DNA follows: TGTGCCAGCAGTCAGGGCCCTCCAGGGTCCGGTGCAACTAATGAAAAACTGTTTTTT. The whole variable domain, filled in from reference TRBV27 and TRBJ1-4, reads EAQVTQNPRYLITVTGKKLTVTCSQNMNHEYMSWYRQDPGLGLRQIYYSMNVEVTDKGDVPEGYKVSRKEKRNFPLILESPSPNQTSLYFCASSQGPPGSGATNEKLFFGSGTQLSVL.

This chain's CDR3 is CASSLFGRAQPQHF. DNA of the CDR3: TGTGCCAGCAGCTTGTTTGGGCGTGCTCAGCCCCAGCATTTT. The chain employs TRBV11-2 and TRBJ1-5; D is unclear. The CDR3 length is 14 residues. Per the germline V gene, CDR1 is SGHAT and CDR2 is FQNNGV. Trimming removed 3 bases at V and 6 bases at J, with 12 bases between. The whole variable domain, filled in from reference TRBV11-2 and TRBJ1-5, reads EAGVAQSPRYKIIEKRQSVAFWCNPISGHATLYWYQQILGQGPKLLIQFQNNGVVDDSQLPKDRFSAERLKGVDSTLKIQPAKLEDSAVYLCASSLFGRAQPQHFGDGTRLSIL.

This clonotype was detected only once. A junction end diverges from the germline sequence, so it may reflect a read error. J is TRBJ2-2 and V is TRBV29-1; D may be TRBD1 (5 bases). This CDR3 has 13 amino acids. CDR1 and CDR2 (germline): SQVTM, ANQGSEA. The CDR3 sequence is CGVESRAIGELFF. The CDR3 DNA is TGCGGCGTTGAGTCCAGGGCAATCGGGGAGCTGTTTTTT.

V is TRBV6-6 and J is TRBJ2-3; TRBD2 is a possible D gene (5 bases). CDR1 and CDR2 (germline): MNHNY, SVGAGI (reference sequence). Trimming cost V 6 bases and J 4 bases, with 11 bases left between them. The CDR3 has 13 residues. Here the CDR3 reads CASRPGKADTQYF. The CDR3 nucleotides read TGTGCCAGCAGGCCGGGGAAAGCAGATACGCAGTATTTT.

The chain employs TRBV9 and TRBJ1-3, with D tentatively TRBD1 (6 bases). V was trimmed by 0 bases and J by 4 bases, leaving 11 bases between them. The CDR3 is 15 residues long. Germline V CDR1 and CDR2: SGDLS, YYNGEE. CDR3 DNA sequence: TGTGCCAGCAGCGTAGAGGGGGTAACCGGAAACACCATATATTTT. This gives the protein CASSVEGVTGNTIYF.

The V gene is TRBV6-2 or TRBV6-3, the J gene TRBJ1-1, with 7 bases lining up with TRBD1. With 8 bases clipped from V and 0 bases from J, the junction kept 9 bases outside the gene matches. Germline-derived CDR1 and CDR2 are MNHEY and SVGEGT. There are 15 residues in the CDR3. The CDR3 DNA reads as TGTGCCAGCGAATTGGGACAGACCATGAACACTGAAGCTTTCTTT. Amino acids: CASELGQTMNTEAFF.

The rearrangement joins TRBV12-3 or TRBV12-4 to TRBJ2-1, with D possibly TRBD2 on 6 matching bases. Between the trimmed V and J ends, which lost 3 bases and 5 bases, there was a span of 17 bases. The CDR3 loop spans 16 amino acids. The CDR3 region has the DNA TGTGCCAGCAGTTTTCGGGTGCGGGGATTTCACAATGAGCAGTTCTTC. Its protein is CASSFRVRGFHNEQFF.

CDR3 DNA: TGTGCCAGCAGCGACCTTTTTGGCTACACCTTC. Its protein product is CASSDLFGYTF. The V gene is TRBV6-2 or TRBV6-3, the J gene TRBJ1-2; no definite D call. The germline CDR1 and CDR2 sequences are MNHEY and SVGEGT. CDR3 length: 11 residues. Trimming cost V 6 bases and J 7 bases, with 9 bases left between them.

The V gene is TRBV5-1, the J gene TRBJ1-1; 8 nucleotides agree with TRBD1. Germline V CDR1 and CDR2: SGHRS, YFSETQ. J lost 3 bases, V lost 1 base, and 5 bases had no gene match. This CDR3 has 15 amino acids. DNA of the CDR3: TGCGCCAGCAGCTTGACCGACAGGGGCGACACTGAAGCTTTCTTT. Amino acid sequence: CASSLTDRGDTEAFF.

CDR3 coding DNA: TGCGCCAGCAGCCAAATTAGGGGTCGGCGGGTCTACGAGCAGTACTTC. Residues: CASSQIRGRRVYEQYF. The chain employs TRBV4-1 and TRBJ2-7; D could derive from TRBD1 or TRBD2 (5 bases each). V gave up 2 bases and J gave up 3 bases, with 17 bases separating them. The germline V gene has CDR1 MGHRA and CDR2 YSYEKL. CDR3 length: 16 amino acids.

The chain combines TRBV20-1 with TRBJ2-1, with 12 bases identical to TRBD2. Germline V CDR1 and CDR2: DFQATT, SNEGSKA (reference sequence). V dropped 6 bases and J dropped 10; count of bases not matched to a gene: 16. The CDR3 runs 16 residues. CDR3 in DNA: TGCAGTGCCCCCTCCCCCCCTAGCGGGAGGGCCGCAGAGCAGTTCTTC. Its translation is CSAPSPPSGRAAEQFF.

The CDR3 spells CASRQDRTSGGNTGELFF. The CDR3 DNA is TGTGCCAGCAGACAGGACCGGACTAGCGGGGGGAACACCGGGGAGCTGTTTTTT. J is TRBJ2-2 and V is TRBV4-2, with 13 positions matching TRBD2. V lost 6 bases, J lost 1 base, and 8 bases stayed unmatched. Looked up from germline, CDR1 is LGHNA and CDR2 is YNFKEQ. The CDR3 is 18 residues long.

The CDR3 bases are TGCGCCAGCAGCTTGGGGCCAACTACTAGCTATGGCTACACCTTC. This codes for CASSLGPTTSYGYTF. The chain links TRBV5-1 to TRBJ1-2; D gene uncertain. CDR1 and CDR2 (germline): SGHRS, YFSETQ. This CDR3 is built from 15 residues. V lost 0 bases and J 4 bases, leaving 13 bases between the germline ends.

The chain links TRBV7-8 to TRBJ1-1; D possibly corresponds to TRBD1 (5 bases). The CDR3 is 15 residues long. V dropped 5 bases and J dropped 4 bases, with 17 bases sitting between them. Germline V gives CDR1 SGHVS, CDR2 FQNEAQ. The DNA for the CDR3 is TGTGCCAGCAGCCAATGGGGACCCTCTACCACTGAAGCTTTCTTT. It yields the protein CASSQWGPSTTEAFF.

CDR3 bases: TGTGCCAGTAGTGGGATTGACAGACGGTACACTGAAGCTTTCTTT. This encodes CASSGIDRRYTEAFF. This chain joins TRBV19 and TRBJ1-1, with D possibly being TRBD1 (5 bases). V was clipped by 5 bases and J by 3 bases, with 16 bases between them. CDR3 length: 15 amino acids. CDR1 is LNHDA and CDR2 is SQIVND in the germline V gene (reference sequence).